The 23 T cell receptor beta chains below were found in one sample sequenced in a study of shared clonotypes between healthy human individuals. The table came from immunoSEQ multiplex PCR; TCRdb's copy has only in-frame clones and leaves some out. The data hold some 1.5 million clones, with approximately 96% observed a single time. Material for sequencing was naive CD4+ T cells sorted from blood. Documented subset: CD45RA+ positively selected. The origin of the receptors is a man aged 25 to 40 in good health.

The chain links TRBV27 to TRBJ2-5; TRBD2 matches at 9 bases. In germline, CDR1 is MNHEY, CDR2 SMNVEV (reference sequence). V was pared by 4 bases and J by 5 bases, with 20 bases of the junction left unmatched. CDR3 length equals 19 residues. This CDR3 reads CASSSAMLGLAGVSETQYF. CDR3 coding DNA: TGTGCCAGCAGTTCGGCAATGCTGGGGTTAGCGGGAGTAAGTGAGACCCAGTACTTC.

J is TRBJ2-1 and V is TRBV9, with 10 bases aligning to TRBD2. The length of the CDR3 is 15 residues. The ends lost 4 bases at V and 3 bases at J; junction bases unmatched: 4. CDR1 is SGDLS and CDR2 is YYNGEE in the germline V gene. The CDR3 region has the DNA TGTGCCAGCAGCCCCAGCGGGAGGGACTACAATGAGCAGTTCTTC. Its protein product is CASSPSGRDYNEQFF. Complete variable domain (other parts from reference TRBV9 and TRBJ2-1): DSGVTQTPKHLITATGQRVTLRCSPRSGDLSVYWYQQSLDQGLQFLIQYYNGEERAKGNILERFSAQQFPDLHSELNLSSLELGDSALYFCASSPSGRDYNEQFFGPGTRLTVL.

The rearrangement links TRBV18 to TRBJ1-1; 7 bases fit TRBD1. The germline V gene encodes CDR1 KGHSH and CDR2 LQKENI. The CDR3 has 15 residues. Unmatched junction bases numbered 9, after V lost 4 bases and J lost 4 bases. The CDR3 nucleotides read TGTGCCAGCTCACGGGACGTAGGGACAGCCACTGAAGCTTTCTTT. Translation gives CASSRDVGTATEAFF.

The chain uses TRBV10-3 and TRBJ2-1; TRBD2 matches 8 bases. The CDR3 runs to 15 residues. The V gene's germline CDR1 is ENHRY and CDR2 SYGVKD. After removal of 3 bases from V and 6 bases from J, the junction contained 7 bases not matched to a gene. In nucleotides, the CDR3 is TGTGCCATCAGTGAAATCCCCGGGACTAGCAATGAGCAGTTCTTC. This encodes CAISEIPGTSNEQFF.

This rearrangement joins TRBV7-9 to TRBJ2-1; D is uncertain. Germline V lookup: CDR1 SEHNR, CDR2 FQNEAQ (reference sequence). Trimming took 2 bases from V and 12 from J, leaving 17 bases between them. The CDR3 loop spans 14 amino acids. CDR3 loop: CASSLKGGVVSQFF. The DNA for the CDR3 is TGTGCCAGCAGCTTAAAGGGTGGGGTAGTATCGCAGTTCTTC.

The J gene is TRBJ2-1, the V gene TRBV18; TRBD1 matches at 8 bases. The CDR3 spans 15 residues. V lost 3 bases and J lost 4; bases outside the gene matches: 5. From germline, CDR1 is KGHSH and CDR2 LQKENI. This CDR3 reads CASSPLDREYNEQFF. The CDR3 region has the DNA TGTGCCAGCTCACCTCTGGACAGGGAATACAATGAGCAGTTCTTC.

Written as DNA, the CDR3 is TGTGCCAGCAGCTTGAAGGCTTGGGGGGTGACAGAAGATACGCAGTATTTT. Residues: CASSLKAWGVTEDTQYF. J is TRBJ2-3 and V is TRBV11-3; a weak D match, TRBD2 (6 bases). The CDR3 has 17 amino acids. V was trimmed by 3 bases and J by 5 bases, leaving 21 bases between them. The germline V gene has CDR1 SGHNT and CDR2 YENEEA.

This chain uses TRBV19 with TRBJ1-1, with TRBD1 as a possible D gene (5 bases). V lost 4 bases and J 4 bases, leaving 16 bases between the germline ends. This CDR3 is 15 amino acids long. Per germline, CDR1 LNHDA and CDR2 SQIVND (reference sequence). The CDR3 is CASSTRDSIATEAFF. As DNA, the CDR3 is TGTGCCAGTAGTACCCGAGACAGTATAGCCACTGAAGCTTTCTTT.

The CDR3 bases are TGTGCCAGCAGCCTGCCTCGACAGTCTTACGAGCAGTACTTC. This translates into CASSLPRQSYEQYF. The chain recombines TRBV11-2 with TRBJ2-7, with TRBD1 as a possible D gene (5 bases). The CDR3 is 14 residues long. Germline CDR1 is SGHAT and CDR2 is FQNNGV. Deletions cut 5 bases from V and 4 bases from J, with 15 bases between.

This chain links TRBV9 with TRBJ2-3, with 10 bases fitting TRBD2. The length of the CDR3 is 16 residues. The ends lost 4 bases at V and 1 base at J; junction bases unmatched: 6. CDR1 SGDLS and CDR2 YYNGEE come from the germline V gene. The CDR3 protein is CASSLAGGGGTDTQYF. The CDR3 DNA follows: TGTGCCAGCAGCTTAGCGGGAGGAGGGGGCACAGATACGCAGTATTTT.

V gene TRBV10-1 combines with J gene TRBJ2-5; 8 positions agree with TRBD1. Per germline, CDR1 WNHNN and CDR2 SYGVQD (reference sequence). The CDR3 covers 15 residues. Losses at the gene ends were 5 bases for V and 2 bases for J; bases not matched to a gene: 7. CDR3 DNA sequence: TGCGCCAGCAGTTCGAGACAGGGGAAACAAGAGACCCAGTACTTC. Its protein is CASSSRQGKQETQYF.

The CDR3, as DNA: TGTGCCAGTAGTAAGCGGGAGGCCCTCTCCTACAATGAGCAGTTCTTC. Protein: CASSKREALSYNEQFF. The chain carries TRBV19 and TRBJ2-1, with TRBD2 matching 9 bases. Trimming cost V 4 bases and J 0 bases; bases outside gene matches: 4. The length of the CDR3 is 16 residues. Germline V gives CDR1 LNHDA, CDR2 SQIVND (reference sequence). Together with reference TRBV19 and TRBJ2-1, the CDR3 gives the full variable domain: DGGITQSPKYLFRKEGQNVTLSCEQNLNHDAMYWYRQDPGQGLRLIYYSQIVNDFQKGDIAEGYSVSREKKESFPLTVTSAQKNPTAFYLCASSKREALSYNEQFFGPGTRLTVL.

The chain combines TRBV30 with TRBJ2-5; 9 nucleotides align to TRBD1. The V segment lost 2 bases and the J segment 4 bases; nucleotides outside the gene matches: 2. CDR3 length: 13 residues. The germline V gene encodes CDR1 GTSNPN and CDR2 SVGIG (reference sequence). The CDR3: CAWSRQGGETQYF. DNA of the CDR3: TGTGCCTGGAGTAGACAGGGGGGAGAGACCCAGTACTTC.

The rearrangement uses TRBV28 and TRBJ2-5; 7 bases align to TRBD1. The V and J ends lost 3 bases and 4 bases, in that order; junction bases with no gene match: 5. Germline V gives CDR1 MDHEN, CDR2 SYDVKM. CDR3 size: 14 residues. The CDR3 nucleotides read TGTGCCAGCAGTTTCACAGGGGATAGAGAGACCCAGTACTTC. This translates into CASSFTGDRETQYF.

The chain recombines TRBV6-5 with TRBJ2-7; D is unresolved. CDR1 is MNHEY, CDR2 SVGAGI, per germline. The CDR3 is made up of 14 amino acids. The V and J ends lost 6 bases and 2 bases respectively, with 14 bases between them. In nucleotides, the CDR3 is TGTGCCAGCAGGTTGGGTACAGTAGCCTACGAGCAGTACTTC. It specifies CASRLGTVAYEQYF.

J is TRBJ2-3 and V is TRBV5-5; D may match TRBD1 or TRBD2 (7 bases each). V was shortened by 4 bases and J by 3 bases, with 21 bases between the two germline ends. Germline loops: CDR1 SGHKS, CDR2 YYEKEE (reference sequence). The CDR3 runs 17 residues. The CDR3 sequence: CASSPRGGRVRTDTQYF. Here the CDR3 DNA reads TGTGCCAGCAGCCCCAGGGGGGGACGAGTTCGAACAGATACGCAGTATTTT.

The chain combines TRBV28 with TRBJ2-3, with 11 positions matching TRBD2. The CDR3 has 18 amino acids. CDR1 MDHEN and CDR2 SYDVKM come from the germline V gene. After removal of 8 bases from V and 2 bases from J, the junction contained 15 bases not matched to a gene. The CDR3 DNA sequence: TGTGCCAGCTTGAGTAGCGGGAGGGCTCAAGAACACACAGATACGCAGTATTTT. Its translation: CASLSSGRAQEHTDTQYF.

The chain uses TRBV9 and TRBJ2-1; D possibly matches TRBD1 or TRBD2 (5 bases each). This CDR3 spans 14 amino acids. Per the germline V gene, CDR1 is SGDLS and CDR2 is YYNGEE. V was pared by 2 bases and J by 5 bases, with 11 bases between. The CDR3 protein is CASSVGGVDNEQFF. CDR3 coding DNA: TGTGCCAGCAGCGTTGGGGGAGTGGACAATGAGCAGTTCTTC.

The chain carries TRBV27 and TRBJ2-1; TRBD2 matches at 8 bases. V gave up 6 bases and J gave up 4 bases; unmatched junction bases: 8. Germline CDR1 MNHEY, CDR2 SMNVEV (reference sequence). The CDR3 extends over 15 amino acids. The CDR3 sequence is CASRPSGSPYNEQFF. The DNA for the CDR3 is TGTGCCAGCAGACCAAGCGGGAGTCCGTACAATGAGCAGTTCTTC.

Remarks on this clone: Germline is not matched at one junction end, which may reflect a read error. V usage is TRBV19 and J usage is TRBJ2-7; tentative D call: TRBD1 (6 bases). This CDR3 spans 11 amino acids. CDR1 is LNHDA and CDR2 is SQIVND in the germline V gene (reference sequence). DNA for the CDR3: TGTGCCAGTAGTCATTTTCGGACAGAGAACTTC. It specifies CASSHFRTENF.

This clone was detected only once. J is TRBJ1-2 and V is TRBV7-8, with D tentatively TRBD1 (5 bases). This CDR3 has 15 residues. V was trimmed by 1 base and J by 8 bases, leaving 17 bases between them. Per germline, CDR1 SGHVS and CDR2 FQNEAQ. DNA for the CDR3: TGTGCCAGCAGCTTAGTCGCGAGGGGCGAGGGGGGCTACACCTTC. As protein: CASSLVARGEGGYTF.

The chain carries TRBV29-1 and TRBJ2-5; a possible D gene is TRBD1 (6 bases). There are 14 residues in the CDR3. The V gene lost 7 bases and the J gene lost 9 bases, with 24 bases spanning the gap. CDR1 and CDR2 from the germline V gene are SQVTM and ANQGSEA. This CDR3 is CSAGEQGPGGAQYF. The CDR3 DNA sequence: TGCAGCGCGGGTGAACAGGGCCCGGGTGGGGCCCAGTACTTC.

V usage is TRBV12-5 and J usage is TRBJ2-1, with 8 bases that match TRBD2. The junction had 13 bases not matched to a gene; V was cut back by 0 bases and J by 0 bases. CDR1 is LGHNT and CDR2 is FRNRAP in the germline V gene. This CDR3 comprises 20 residues. CDR3 protein: CASGLVPGLAGESSYNEQFF. CDR3 nucleotide sequence: TGTGCTAGTGGTTTGGTACCCGGTCTAGCGGGTGAGAGCTCCTACAATGAGCAGTTCTTC.